The 2 T cell receptor beta chains presented below share a single source sample, sequenced in a study of cytomegalovirus exposure and HLA in healthy donors. 13 Jbeta primers and 60 Vbeta primers were used for the PCR. Here immunoSEQ multiplex PCR was the method, and the copy in TCRdb shows in-frame clones only, minus some. The table includes roughly 70,000 clones, around three quarters detected once. Sequencing was done on a sample of PBMCs. Every receptor here comes from a middle-aged man in good health and CMV-seronegative.

The chain has TRBV7-2 and TRBJ2-1; D is undetermined. The length of the CDR3 is 16 residues. V gave up 0 bases and J gave up 0 bases, with 9 bases separating them. Germline values: CDR1 SGHTA, CDR2 FQGNSA. CDR3 nucleotide sequence: TGTGCCAGCAGCTTAGCCGCTACCCGCTCCTACAATGAGCAGTTCTTC. Translating gives CASSLAATRSYNEQFF.

The chain links TRBV25-1 to TRBJ2-5; possibly TRBD2 for D (7 bases). V was clipped by 8 bases and J by 5 bases, with 15 bases between them. The CDR3 extends over 13 amino acids. Germline V gene lookup returns CDR1 MGHDK and CDR2 SYGVNS. The CDR3 DNA sequence: TGTGCCAGCGCACAGGGAGGGGCTGAGACCCAGTACTTC. Translating gives CASAQGGAETQYF. Supplemented by reference TRBV25-1 and TRBJ2-5, the full variable domain reads EADIYQTPRYLVIGTGKKITLECSQTMGHDKMYWYQQDPGMELHLIHYSYGVNSTEKGDLSSESTVSRIRTEHFPLTLESARPSHTSQYLCASAQGGAETQYFGPGTRLLVL.